These 23 T cell receptor beta chains were all obtained from the same sample, sequenced in a study of identical twins' blood T cells (dated by TCRdb to 2013 to 2014). The library was produced with 5' RACE. Sequencing took place on an Illumina Genome Analyzer IIx. TCRdb applied fastp at Q25 and MiXCR to the public reads, then kept only in-frame beta chains. Rows matching on CDR3 protein sequence are summarized as one entry with the most common DNA and genes. The sample table shows fewer than 450,000 distinct CDR3 sequences, and under 30% are seen once. 5.5% to 7% of the sample is in the top ten clones. Sequencing input: PBMCs. All receptors come from a woman aged 18 to 55 in good health.

This clonotype was observed at least ten times. The V call is TRBV21-1, the J call TRBJ2-7; the table assigns TRBD1, which was not confirmed against the DNA. TRBV21-1 is flagged as a pseudogene. CDR3 length equals 16 residues. CDR3 bases: TGTGCCAGCAGCCTACGCCCCGGACCGAGGAACTACGAGCAGTACTTC. It translates to CASSLRPGPRNYEQYF.

In its sample, this clonotype was seen many times. The rearrangement links TRBV6-1 to TRBJ1-2; TRBD1 is a possible D gene (5 bases). Germline V CDR1 and CDR2: MNHNS, SASEGT. The CDR3 covers 14 residues. CDR3 region: CALTTPGRGYGYTF. The CDR3 DNA reads as TGTGCTTTAACTACCCCAGGGAGAGGGTATGGCTACACCTTC.

The genes are TRBV27 and TRBJ1-6; D is unclear. Trimming shortened V by 7 bases and J by 11 bases, and 15 bases separated the two germline ends. This CDR3 has 13 residues. Germline CDR1 is MNHEY and CDR2 is SMNVEV (reference sequence). In DNA form, the CDR3 reads TGTGCCAGCATTGCTTCCGTCGGTCCACCCCTCCACTTT. Encoded protein: CASIASVGPPLHF.

This clonotype was observed a handful of times. J is TRBJ1-1 and V is TRBV9; 8 bases map to TRBD1. The CDR3 contains 16 residues. J was trimmed by 0 bases and V by 2 bases; bases with no gene match: 6. Germline V gives CDR1 SGDLS, CDR2 YYNGEE. The CDR3 DNA sequence: TGTGCCAGCAGCGTGCAAACAGGGGGGGTGAACACTGAAGCTTTCTTT. Protein product: CASSVQTGGVNTEAFF.

The gene calls are TRBV4-3 and TRBJ2-1; tentatively, D is TRBD1 (6 bases). The CDR3 sequence is 15 residues long. Per germline, CDR1 LGHNA and CDR2 YSLEER. Trimming cost V 1 base and J 4 bases, with 11 bases left between them. This chain's CDR3 is CASSQGLTGYNEQFF. CDR3 DNA sequence: TGCGCCAGCAGCCAAGGGCTCACAGGGTACAATGAGCAGTTCTTC.

The chain employs TRBV29-1 and TRBJ2-5; 7 nucleotides match TRBD2. CDR1 and CDR2 from the germline V gene are SQVTM and ANQGSEA. V trimming: 3 bases; J trimming: 2 bases; junction bases outside the gene matches: 6. The CDR3 length is 14 residues. DNA for the CDR3: TGCAGCGTTGAGTTCTTGGGGGGGCAAGAGACCCAGTACTTC. Its protein is CSVEFLGGQETQYF.

The J gene is TRBJ1-2, the V gene TRBV27; a weak D match, TRBD1 (5 bases). V lost 5 bases and J lost 2, with 12 bases in between. The germline CDR1 and CDR2 sequences are MNHEY and SMNVEV (reference sequence). The CDR3 has 14 amino acids. CDR3 protein: CASSRRDANYGYTF. Here the CDR3 DNA reads TGTGCCAGCAGTAGGCGGGACGCCAACTATGGCTACACCTTC.

This sequence joins TRBV11-2 and TRBJ1-1; 8 nucleotides agree with TRBD1. V lost 2 bases and J lost 1; bases outside the gene matches: 12. This CDR3 has 18 residues. Germline V gene data show CDR1 as SGHAT and CDR2 as FQNNGV. CDR3 nucleotides: TGTGCCAGCAGCTTACTGGACCTTAAGGACAGGGAGAACACTGAAGCTTTCTTT. The encoded protein is CASSLLDLKDRENTEAFF.

The gene calls are TRBV11-2 and TRBJ1-4, with D uncertain. V was shortened by 5 bases and J by 7 bases, with 14 bases between the two germline ends. From germline, CDR1 is SGHAT and CDR2 FQNNGV. The CDR3 contains 14 residues. CDR3 DNA sequence: TGTGCCAGCAGCCGCCCCCTGGGCGGTGAAAAACTGTTTTTT. This sequence encodes CASSRPLGGEKLFF.

The rearrangement uses TRBV6-1 and TRBJ1-5, with a tentative D call TRBD1 (5 bases). The CDR3 runs 14 residues. Germline values: CDR1 MNHNS, CDR2 SASEGT. V lost 7 bases and J lost 4, with 14 bases in between. In DNA, the CDR3 is TGTGCCAGCATTTTGAGGGGCGCGAATCAGCCCCAGCATTTT. Translation gives CASILRGANQPQHF.

This clonotype was counted only a few times. The V and J genes are TRBV5-1 and TRBJ1-2; D is uncertain. The ends were cut back, 8 bases at V and 8 bases at J, with 19 bases in the middle. The CDR3 contains 13 residues. Germline-derived CDR1 and CDR2 are SGHRS and YFSETQ. The chain's CDR3 is CASNPNPFGGYTF. In nucleotides, the CDR3 is TGCGCCAGTAACCCGAACCCTTTTGGAGGCTACACCTTC.

Many counts were recorded for this clonotype. The chain joins TRBV7-6 to TRBJ1-5; a weak D match, TRBD1 (5 bases). The CDR3 is 16 amino acids. V lost 1 base and J lost 0, with 10 bases in between. Germline lookup yields CDR1 SGHVS and CDR2 FNYEAQ. CDR3 sequence (DNA): TGTGCCAGCAGCTTAGACCGACAGCATAGCAATCAGCCCCAGCATTTT. This encodes CASSLDRQHSNQPQHF.

The J gene is TRBJ1-2, the V gene TRBV30; D is unclear. This CDR3 comprises 13 residues. Trimming took off 0 bases at V and 4 bases at J, with 9 bases between the two ends. Germline lookup yields CDR1 GTSNPN and CDR2 SVGIG (reference sequence). The CDR3 DNA sequence: TGTGCCTGGAGTGTGCCCTTAATCTATGGCTACACCTTC. Translated, it gives CAWSVPLIYGYTF.

This clonotype was found many times. V is TRBV29-1 and J is TRBJ1-2, with 7 bases matching TRBD1. CDR1 and CDR2 (germline): SQVTM, ANQGSEA. The junction had 6 bases not matched to a gene; V was cut back by 6 bases and J by 5 bases. The CDR3 length is 12 residues. In nucleotides, the CDR3 is TGCAGCGTGTGGGGACAGCAGTATGGCTACACCTTC. This sequence encodes CSVWGQQYGYTF.

The sample holds a few counts of this clonotype. The rearrangement joins TRBV6-1 to TRBJ1-1, with D perhaps matching TRBD1 (6 bases). Germline V lookup: CDR1 MNHNS, CDR2 SASEGT. The CDR3 length is 15 residues. V shed 2 bases and J shed 0 bases, with 10 bases lying between them. CDR3 loop: CASSEYRVLNTEAFF. The CDR3 DNA reads as TGTGCCAGCAGTGAATACAGGGTCCTGAACACTGAAGCTTTCTTT.

The chain uses TRBV7-9 and TRBJ1-1; no clear D gene. From germline, CDR1 is SEHNR and CDR2 FQNEAQ (reference sequence). V lost 5 bases and J lost 1, with 14 bases in between. This CDR3 is built from 15 residues. In DNA form, the CDR3 reads TGTGCCAGCAGCCTAGGACTGTGGGGGAACACTGAAGCTTTCTTT. It encodes CASSLGLWGNTEAFF.

V is TRBV20-1 and J is TRBJ1-2; D is possibly TRBD1 (6 bases). This CDR3 comprises 11 residues. Germline V CDR1 and CDR2: DFQATT, SNEGSKA (reference sequence). V was trimmed by 6 bases and J by 7 bases, leaving 12 bases between them. CDR3 region: CSASGGGGYTF. The DNA of the CDR3 is TGCAGTGCCAGTGGGGGCGGTGGCTACACCTTC.

V and J are TRBV7-2 and TRBJ1-2, with a tentative D call TRBD1 (6 bases). This CDR3 is built from 14 residues. The V gene lost 5 bases and the J gene lost 8 bases, with 18 bases spanning the gap. CDR1 and CDR2 (germline): SGHTA, FQGNSA. The CDR3 bases are TGTGCCAGCAGCCCACGGGACAAATATAAGGGCTACACCTTC. Protein product: CASSPRDKYKGYTF.

The chain couples TRBV20-1 to TRBJ2-3; D might be TRBD2 (6 bases). The V gene's germline CDR1 is DFQATT and CDR2 SNEGSKA (reference sequence). The CDR3 has 14 residues. Trimming cost V 4 bases and J 0 bases, with 11 bases left between them. In DNA form, the CDR3 reads TGCAGTGCTACGGGACTGTCTAGCACAGATACGCAGTATTTT. It specifies CSATGLSSTDTQYF.

This clonotype appeared a single time. The chain joins TRBV29-1 to TRBJ1-1, with no clear D. The CDR3 contains 13 residues. Trimming removed 4 bases at V and 0 bases at J, with 9 bases between. Germline V gene sequence: CDR1 SQVTM, CDR2 ANQGSEA. CDR3 in DNA: TGCAGCGTTGTTAGGGTCATGAACACTGAAGCTTTCTTT. Protein product: CSVVRVMNTEAFF.

This clonotype came up a few times. The CDR3 nucleotides read TGTGCCAGCAGCTTAAGGCTTGGGACGGAGAACACCGGGGAGCTGTTTTTT. This translates into CASSLRLGTENTGELFF. The chain is built from TRBV11-2 and TRBJ2-2; possibly TRBD1 or TRBD2 for D (5 bases each). The length of the CDR3 is 17 residues. Trimming stripped 2 bases from V and 1 base from J, with 14 bases between. CDR1 is SGHAT and CDR2 is FQNNGV in the germline V gene. The whole variable domain, filled in from reference TRBV11-2 and TRBJ2-2, reads EAGVAQSPRYKIIEKRQSVAFWCNPISGHATLYWYQQILGQGPKLLIQFQNNGVVDDSQLPKDRFSAERLKGVDSTLKIQPAKLEDSAVYLCASSLRLGTENTGELFFGEGSRLTVL.

This clonotype was picked up a small number of times. The chain combines TRBV5-1 with TRBJ2-2, with D possibly TRBD2 on 6 matching bases. CDR1 SGHRS and CDR2 YFSETQ come from the germline V gene. The V gene lost 2 bases and the J gene lost 2 bases, with 16 bases spanning the gap. The CDR3 has 17 residues. DNA for the CDR3: TGCGCCAGCAGCTTATTCGGGGTAGCGGTAAACACCGGGGAGCTGTTTTTT. As protein: CASSLFGVAVNTGELFF.

The chain employs TRBV29-1 and TRBJ1-2; the D is unclear. Germline lookup yields CDR1 SQVTM and CDR2 ANQGSEA. Trimming took 3 bases from V and 6 from J, leaving 14 bases between them. This CDR3 has 13 residues. The CDR3: CSVDLRAPNGYTF. Written as DNA, the CDR3 is TGCAGCGTTGATCTAAGGGCACCCAATGGCTACACCTTC. Variable domain in full (rest from reference TRBV29-1 and TRBJ1-2): SAVISQKPSRDICQRGTSLTIQCQVDSQVTMMFWYRQQPGQSLTLIATANQGSEATYESGFVIDKFPISRPNLTFSTLTVSNMSPEDSSIYLCSVDLRAPNGYTFGSGTRLTVV.